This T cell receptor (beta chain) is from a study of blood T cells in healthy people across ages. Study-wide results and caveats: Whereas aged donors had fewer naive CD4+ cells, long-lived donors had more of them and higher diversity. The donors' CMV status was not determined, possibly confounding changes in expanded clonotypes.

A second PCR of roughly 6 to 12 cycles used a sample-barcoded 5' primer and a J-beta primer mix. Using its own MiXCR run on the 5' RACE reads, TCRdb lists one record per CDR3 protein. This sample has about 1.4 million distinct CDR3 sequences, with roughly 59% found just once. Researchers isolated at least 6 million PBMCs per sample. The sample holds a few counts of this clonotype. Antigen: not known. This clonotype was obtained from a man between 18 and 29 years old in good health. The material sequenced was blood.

CDR3 in DNA: TGTGCCAGCAGCGTAGGGGGAGTTAGGGAGCAGTTCTTC. It specifies CASSVGGVREQFF. The chain has TRBV9 and TRBJ2-1, with D possibly matching TRBD2 (5 bases). The ends were cut back, 0 bases at V and 10 bases at J, with 11 bases in the middle. The CDR3 contains 13 residues. The V gene's germline CDR1 is SGDLS and CDR2 YYNGEE.